The 5 T cell receptor beta chains below come from one sample, sequenced in a study of T cell repertoires in cytomegalovirus infection (dated by TCRdb to about 2019). The instrument was an Illumina HiSeq 1500. TCRdb cleaned the public reads at Q25 with fastp, built clones with MiXCR and kept in-frame beta chains. Merged by CDR3 protein, the rows form single entries marked with the most common genes and DNA. This sample gives some 800,000 distinct CDR3 sequences in total; 30% to 35% of them show up just once. Of the sample, under 15% falls within the top ten clones. No antigen has been assigned to these receptors. What this sample's treatment or condition label stands for: in vitro stimulation with specific CMV peptide epitopes to enrich CMV-specific T cells. Sequenced material: cultured CD8+ T cells from PBMCs, taken from culture after CMV antigen stimulation. These receptors were collected from a human donor in good health (CMV status not recorded). Some clones in this sample may be carry-over from other donors' samples.

The sample holds many counts of this clonotype. The chain employs TRBV19 and TRBJ1-1; 7 bases are shared with TRBD1. The CDR3 contains 14 residues. The V segment lost 3 bases and the J segment 1 base; nucleotides outside the gene matches: 2. Germline CDR1 LNHDA, CDR2 SQIVND (reference sequence). For the CDR3, the DNA is TGTGCCAGTAGTATGAAGGGGGCGAACACTGAAGCTTTCTTT. Its protein product is CASSMKGANTEAFF.

Remarks on this clonotype: Since the CDR3 does not end with the conserved phenylalanine or tryptophan, this likely comes from a read error. For the CDR3, the DNA is TGCGCCAGCAGCTTCTATCGACAGGGAAGTCGCGAGACCCAGTACGTT. Its translation: CASSFYRQGSRETQYV. The chain carries TRBV5-1 and TRBJ2-5, with 7 bases that match TRBD1. The CDR3 loop spans 16 amino acids. The junction had 12 bases not matched to a gene; V was cut back by 2 bases and J by 5 bases. In germline, CDR1 is SGHRS, CDR2 YFSETQ.

CDR3 amino acids: CASTKGAASYNEQFF. The CDR3 DNA reads as TGTGCCAGCACGAAGGGAGCGGCTTCCTACAATGAGCAGTTCTTC. The V gene is TRBV2, the J gene TRBJ2-1, with a weak D call TRBD2 (5 bases). Germline lookup yields CDR1 SNHLY and CDR2 FYNNEI. The CDR3 is 15 amino acids. Deletions cut 7 bases from V and 1 base from J, with 14 bases between.

The chain employs TRBV6-5 and TRBJ1-2; 7 bases map to TRBD1. V shed 0 bases and J 6 bases; nucleotides not matched to a gene: 4. The CDR3 has 14 amino acids. Per the germline V gene, CDR1 is MNHEY and CDR2 is SVGAGI. CDR3: CASSYSTGLNGYTF. The CDR3 nucleotides are TGTGCCAGCAGTTACTCGACAGGGTTGAATGGCTACACCTTC.

This clonotype came up a few times. The CDR3 spells CSVDQGAEGYTF. The CDR3 region has the DNA TGCAGCGTGGACCAGGGGGCGGAGGGCTACACCTTC. This chain connects TRBV29-1 to TRBJ1-2, with 8 bases fitting TRBD1. Germline V gene lookup returns CDR1 SQVTM and CDR2 ANQGSEA. J gave up 8 bases and V 6 bases, and 8 bases lay outside the gene matches. This CDR3 has 12 residues.